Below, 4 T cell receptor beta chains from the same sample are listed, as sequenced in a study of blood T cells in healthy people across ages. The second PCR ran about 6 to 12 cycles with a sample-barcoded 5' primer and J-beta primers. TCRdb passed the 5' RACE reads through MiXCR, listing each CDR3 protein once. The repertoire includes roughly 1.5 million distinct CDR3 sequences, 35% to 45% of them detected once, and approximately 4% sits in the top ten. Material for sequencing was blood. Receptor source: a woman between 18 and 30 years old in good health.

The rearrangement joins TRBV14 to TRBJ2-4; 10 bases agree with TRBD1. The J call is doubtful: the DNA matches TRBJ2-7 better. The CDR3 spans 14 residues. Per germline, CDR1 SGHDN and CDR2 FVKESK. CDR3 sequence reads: CASRAAGTGDEQYF. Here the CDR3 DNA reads TGTGCCAGCAGGGCCGCCGGGACAGGGGACGAGCAGTACTTC.

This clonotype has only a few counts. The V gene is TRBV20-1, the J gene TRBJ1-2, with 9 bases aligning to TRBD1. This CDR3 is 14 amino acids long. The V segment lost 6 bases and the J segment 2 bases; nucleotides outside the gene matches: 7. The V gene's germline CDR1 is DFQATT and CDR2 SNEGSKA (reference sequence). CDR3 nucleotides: TGCAGTGCCTCTGGGACAGGGTTAAACTATGGCTACACCTTC. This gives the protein CSASGTGLNYGYTF.

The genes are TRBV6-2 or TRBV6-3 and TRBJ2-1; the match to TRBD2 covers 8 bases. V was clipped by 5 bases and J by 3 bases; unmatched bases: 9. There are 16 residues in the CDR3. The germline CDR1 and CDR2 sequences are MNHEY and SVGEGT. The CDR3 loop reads CASSPHSGARYNEQFF. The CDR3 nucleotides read TGTGCCAGCAGTCCCCATAGCGGGGCCCGCTACAATGAGCAGTTCTTC.

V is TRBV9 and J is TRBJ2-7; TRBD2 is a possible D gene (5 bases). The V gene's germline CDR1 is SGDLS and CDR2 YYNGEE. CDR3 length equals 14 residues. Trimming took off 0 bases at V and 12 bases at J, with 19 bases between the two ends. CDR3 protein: CASSVGGLRETRYF. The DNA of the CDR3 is TGTGCCAGCAGCGTAGGAGGACTCAGAGAGACCCGGTACTTC.